This section outlines one T cell receptor beta chain sequence together with its context. This specimen belongs to a study of blood T cell repertoires in COVID-19. Overall study: COVID-19 samples collected from the United States, Italy and Spain covered acute and convalescent phases. T cells, B-cell-depleted T cells, or PBMCs supplied cDNA or gDNA.

Produced via immunoSEQ multiplex PCR; TCRdb's table is partial and in-frame only. The data show 130,000 or so clones, with around four fifths seen just once and 18% held by the top ten. Categorization into cohorts depended on clinical history that participants reported. The CDR3 is 18 amino acids. CDR1 is LNHNV and CDR2 is YYDKDF in the germline V gene (reference sequence). The J segment lost 0 bases and the V segment lost 2 bases, leaving 3 bases of the junction unmatched. This TCR came from a young man who had recovered from COVID-19. The rearrangement uses TRBV15 and TRBJ2-6; 11 nucleotides match TRBD1. The sequenced sample was PBMCs or T cells enriched from blood (not recorded which). The CDR3 bases are TGTGCCACCAGCAGAACCGGGACAGGGGGCTCTGGGGCCAACGTCCTGACTTTC. It is translated as CATSRTGTGGSGANVLTF.